Here is one TCR beta chain with its context. Its antigen is not identified. This sample was taken from a study of CD8 T cells in Susac syndrome. TEMRA cells were FACS-enriched and CD8+ and CD4+ T cells negatively isolated. V dropped 4 bases and J dropped 6; count of bases not matched to a gene: 6. The CDR3 contains 13 residues. Germline values: CDR1 DFQATT, CDR2 SNEGSKA (reference sequence). The study's findings and limits: It was acknowledged in the study that the number of individuals who were included in its TCR sequencing and HLA analysis was relatively small.

Reverse transcription of about 0.5 to 1 ug RNA was performed with random hexamers. The CDR3 of TCR beta was amplified by immunoSEQ multiplex PCR across 54 Vbeta and 13 Jbeta. TCRdb independently ran MiXCR on the immunoSEQ multiplex PCR reads; one entry per CDR3 protein. The sample yields around 280,000 distinct CDR3 sequences, 92% seen once. The chain couples TRBV20-1 to TRBJ2-1; 7 nucleotides match TRBD1. This TCR was sampled from a human donor with multiple sclerosis. Sequenced: CD4+ T cells from PBMCs. CDR3 residues: CSANSRTGNEQFF. CDR3 bases: TGCAGTGCTAACAGTCGGACAGGCAATGAGCAGTTCTTC.